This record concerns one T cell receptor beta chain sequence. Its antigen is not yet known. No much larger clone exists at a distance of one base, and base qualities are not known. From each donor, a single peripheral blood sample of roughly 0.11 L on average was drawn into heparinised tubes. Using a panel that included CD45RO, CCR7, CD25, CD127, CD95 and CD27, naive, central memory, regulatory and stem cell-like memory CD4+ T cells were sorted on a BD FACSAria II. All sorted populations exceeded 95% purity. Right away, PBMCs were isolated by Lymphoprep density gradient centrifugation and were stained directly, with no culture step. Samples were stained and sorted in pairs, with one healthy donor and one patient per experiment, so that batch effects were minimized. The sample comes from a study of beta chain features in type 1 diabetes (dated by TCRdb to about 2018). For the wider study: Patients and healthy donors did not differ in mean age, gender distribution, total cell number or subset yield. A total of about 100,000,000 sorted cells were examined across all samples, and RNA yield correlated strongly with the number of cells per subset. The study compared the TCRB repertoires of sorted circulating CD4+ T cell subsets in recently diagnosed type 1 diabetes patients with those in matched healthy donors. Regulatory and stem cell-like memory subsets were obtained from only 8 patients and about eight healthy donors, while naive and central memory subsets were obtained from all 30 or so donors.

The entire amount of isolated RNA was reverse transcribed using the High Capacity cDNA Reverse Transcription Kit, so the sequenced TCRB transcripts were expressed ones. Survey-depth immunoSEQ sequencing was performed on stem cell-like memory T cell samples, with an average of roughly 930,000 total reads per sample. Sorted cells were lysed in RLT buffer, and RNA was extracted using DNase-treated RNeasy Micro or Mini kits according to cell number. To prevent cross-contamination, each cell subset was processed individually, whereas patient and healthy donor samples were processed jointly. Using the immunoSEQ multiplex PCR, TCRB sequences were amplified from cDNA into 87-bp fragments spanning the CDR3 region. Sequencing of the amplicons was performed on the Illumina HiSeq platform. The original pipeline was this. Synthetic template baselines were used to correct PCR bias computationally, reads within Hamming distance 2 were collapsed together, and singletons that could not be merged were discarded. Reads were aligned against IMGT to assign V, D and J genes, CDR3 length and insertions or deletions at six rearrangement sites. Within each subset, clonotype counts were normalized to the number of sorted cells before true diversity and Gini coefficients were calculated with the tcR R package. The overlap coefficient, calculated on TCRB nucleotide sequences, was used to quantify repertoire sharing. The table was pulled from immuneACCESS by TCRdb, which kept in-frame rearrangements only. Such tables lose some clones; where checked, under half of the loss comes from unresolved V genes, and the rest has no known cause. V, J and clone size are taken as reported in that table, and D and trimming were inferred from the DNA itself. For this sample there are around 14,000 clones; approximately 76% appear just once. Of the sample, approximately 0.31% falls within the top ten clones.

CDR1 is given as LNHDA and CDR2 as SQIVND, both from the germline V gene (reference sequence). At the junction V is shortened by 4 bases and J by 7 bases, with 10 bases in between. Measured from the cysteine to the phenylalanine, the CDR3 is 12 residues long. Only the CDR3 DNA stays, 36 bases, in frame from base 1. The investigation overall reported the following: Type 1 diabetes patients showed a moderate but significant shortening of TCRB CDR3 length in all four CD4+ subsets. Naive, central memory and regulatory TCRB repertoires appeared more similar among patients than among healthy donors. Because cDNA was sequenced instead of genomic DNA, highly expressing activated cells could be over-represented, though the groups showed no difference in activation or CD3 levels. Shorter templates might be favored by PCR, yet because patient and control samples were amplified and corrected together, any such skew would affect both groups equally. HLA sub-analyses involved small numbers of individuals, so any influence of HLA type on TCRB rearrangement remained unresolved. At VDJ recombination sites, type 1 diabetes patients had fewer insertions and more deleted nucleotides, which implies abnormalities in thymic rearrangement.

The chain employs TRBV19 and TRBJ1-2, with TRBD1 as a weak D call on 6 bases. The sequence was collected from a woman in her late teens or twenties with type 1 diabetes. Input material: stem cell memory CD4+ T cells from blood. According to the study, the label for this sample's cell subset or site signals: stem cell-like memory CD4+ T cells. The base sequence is TGTGCCAGTAGTACAGGGGACCGTGGCTACACCTTC. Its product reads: CASSTGDRGYTF.